This T cell receptor (beta chain) was captured by sequencing in a study of monozygotic twins with inflammatory bowel disease. Findings and limits, study-wide: The study found lower TCRbeta diversity (inverse Simpson) in IBD patients than in healthy co-twins. Fewer shared clonotypes with others were found in IBD patients than in healthy twins, especially with disease activity.

The germline gives CDR1 SGHRS, CDR2 YFSETQ. The CDR3 totals 14 residues. Notes on this clonotype: Antigen specificity is unknown.

The TCR libraries each used total RNA (roughly 3,500 ng per library). Per individual sample, eight separate reactions were used to make cDNA. TCRdb re-analyzed the 5' RACE reads; it lists each CDR3 protein once, without DNA. Its listing shows just over 300,000 distinct CDR3 sequences. The specimen sequenced was blood. The sequence was obtained from a human donor with ulcerative colitis or Crohn's disease, or a healthy co-twin of an affected twin (not recorded which). The V call is TRBV5-1, the J call TRBJ1-1. This CDR3 reads CASSLEDGDTEAFF.